This T cell receptor (beta chain) was identified during a study of blood T cell repertoires in COVID-19. Study background: Sites in the United States, Italy and Spain provided acute and convalescent COVID-19 samples.

From germline, CDR1 is MNHEY and CDR2 SVGAGI. V gave up 10 bases and J gave up 3 bases; unmatched junction bases: 13. CDR3 length: 15 amino acids. Sequencing was performed with immunoSEQ multiplex PCR; in TCRdb, only in-frame clones are kept and a portion is missing. The table has 200,000 to 250,000 clones, roughly 85% seen once. The V and J genes are TRBV6-5 and TRBJ1-2, with 8 bases fitting TRBD1. Input material: PBMCs or T cells enriched from blood (not recorded which). This TCR derives from a man aged 40-49 years who had recovered from COVID-19. The CDR3 is CATLGAGGLDYGYTF. In DNA, the CDR3 is TGTGCCACTCTCGGGGCAGGGGGCCTCGACTATGGCTACACCTTC.